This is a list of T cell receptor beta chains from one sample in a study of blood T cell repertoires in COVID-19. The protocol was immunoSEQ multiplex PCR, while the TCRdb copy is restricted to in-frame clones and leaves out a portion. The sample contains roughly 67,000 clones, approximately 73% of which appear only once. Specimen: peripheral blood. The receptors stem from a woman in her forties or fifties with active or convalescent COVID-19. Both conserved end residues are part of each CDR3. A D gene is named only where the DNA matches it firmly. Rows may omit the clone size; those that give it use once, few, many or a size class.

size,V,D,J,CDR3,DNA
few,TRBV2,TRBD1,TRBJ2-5,CASRDRRSQETQYF,TGTGCCAGCAGGGACAGGAGATCTCAAGAGACCCAGTACTTC
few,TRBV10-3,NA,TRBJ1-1,CAISESSEKAFF,TGTGCCATCAGTGAGTCGAGTGAGAAAGCTTTCTTT
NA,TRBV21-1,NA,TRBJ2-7,CASSKGEREGTYEQYF,TGTGCCAGCAGCAAAGGCGAGCGGGAGGGAACCTACGAGCAGTACTTC
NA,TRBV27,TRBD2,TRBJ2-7,CASSPRVAGVAYEQYF,TGTGCCAGCAGTCCCCGGGTAGCGGGAGTCGCCTACGAGCAGTACTTC
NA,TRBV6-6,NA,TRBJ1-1,CASSRQLDTEAFF,TGTGCCAGCAGCCGACAGCTAGACACTGAAGCTTTCTTT
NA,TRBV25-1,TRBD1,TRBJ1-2,CASSGGTGGNYGYTF,TGTGCCAGCAGTGGAGGGACAGGGGGCAACTATGGCTACACCTTC
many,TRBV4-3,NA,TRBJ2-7,CASSQDPGTYEQYF,TGCGCCAGCAGCCAAGACCCGGGGACCTACGAGCAGTACTTC
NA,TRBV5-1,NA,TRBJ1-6,CASRRDSTGSPLHF,TGCGCCAGCAGGCGGGACTCCACGGGTTCACCCCTCCACTTT
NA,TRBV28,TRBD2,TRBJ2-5,CASSPTGGGQETQYF,TGTGCCAGCAGTCCCACGGGAGGCGGGCAAGAGACCCAGTACTTC
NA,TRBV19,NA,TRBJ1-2,CASRSRGSSGYTF,TGTGCCAGTCGAAGTCGGGGGAGTAGCGGCTACACCTTC
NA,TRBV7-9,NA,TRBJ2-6,CASSRDLSGANVLTF,TGTGCCAGCAGCCGAGATCTCTCTGGGGCCAACGTCCTGACTTTC
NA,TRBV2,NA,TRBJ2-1,CASRLRDSFLYNEQFF,TGTGCCAGCAGACTCCGGGACTCCTTCCTCTACAATGAGCAGTTCTTC
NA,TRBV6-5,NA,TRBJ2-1,CASTNQGSEQFF,TGTGCCAGCACCAACCAGGGAAGTGAGCAGTTCTTC
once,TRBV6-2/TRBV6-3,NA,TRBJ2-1,CASSYSPGYNEQFF,TGTGCCAGCAGTTATTCCCCGGGCTACAATGAGCAGTTCTTC
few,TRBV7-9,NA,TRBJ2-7,CASSWGTSYEQYF,TGTGCCAGCAGCTGGGGGACTTCCTACGAGCAGTACTTC
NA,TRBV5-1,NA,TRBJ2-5,CASSLGPGQETQYF,TGCGCCAGCAGCTTGGGCCCGGGGCAAGAGACCCAGTACTTC
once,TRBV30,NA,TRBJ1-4,CAWAPLQGLGGKLFF,TGTGCCTGGGCTCCCTTACAGGGTCTAGGGGGAAAACTGTTTTTT
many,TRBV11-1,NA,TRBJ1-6,CASSPDSRHLHF,TGTGCCAGCAGCCCGGACTCCCGCCACCTCCACTTT